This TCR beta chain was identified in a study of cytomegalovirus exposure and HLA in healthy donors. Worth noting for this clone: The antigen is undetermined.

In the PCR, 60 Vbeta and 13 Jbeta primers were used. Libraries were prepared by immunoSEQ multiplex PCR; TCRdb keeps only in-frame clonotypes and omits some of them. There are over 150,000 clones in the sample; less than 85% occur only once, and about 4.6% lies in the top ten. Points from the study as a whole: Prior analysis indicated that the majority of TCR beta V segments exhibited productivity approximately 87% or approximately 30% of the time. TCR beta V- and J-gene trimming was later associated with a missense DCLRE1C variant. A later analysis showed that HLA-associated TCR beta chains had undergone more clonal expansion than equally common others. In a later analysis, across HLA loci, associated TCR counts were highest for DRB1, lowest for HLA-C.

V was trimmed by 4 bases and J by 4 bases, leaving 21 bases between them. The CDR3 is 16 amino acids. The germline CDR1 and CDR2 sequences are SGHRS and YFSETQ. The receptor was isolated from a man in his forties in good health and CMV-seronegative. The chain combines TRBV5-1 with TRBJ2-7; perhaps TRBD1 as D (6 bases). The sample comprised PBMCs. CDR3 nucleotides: TGCGCCAGCAGCCTTACAGGGCCAGTGGGTGCGTACGAGCAGTACTTC. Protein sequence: CASSLTGPVGAYEQYF. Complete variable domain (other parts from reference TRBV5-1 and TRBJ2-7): KAGVTQTPRYLIKTRGQQVTLSCSPISGHRSVSWYQQTPGQGLQFLFEYFSETQRNKGNFPGRFSGRQFSNSRSEMNVSTLELGDSALYLCASSLTGPVGAYEQYFGPGTRLTVT.